The rows below give T cell receptor beta chains drawn from one sample of a study of OX40 agonist ivuxolimab in advanced cancers. The protocol was immunoSEQ multiplex PCR, while the TCRdb copy is restricted to in-frame clones and leaves out a portion. The table includes some 87,000 clones, about 89% detected once. The starting material was CD4+ or CD8+ T cells sorted from blood, obtained in a trial of the OX40 agonist ivuxolimab. The receptors originated from an adult with an advanced solid tumor such as melanoma, head and neck, liver or kidney cancer. Each CDR3 is given with its conserved first and last residue. D genes are given only for firm matches. Some rows mark clone size as missing; the rest say once, few, many or name a class of expanded clone.

TRBJ2-5	NA	TRBV5-6	NA	TGTGCCAGCAGCCAAAGGGACTGGCCTCGGTGGGAGACCCAGTACTTC	CASSQRDWPRWETQYF
TRBJ1-3	NA	TRBV27	TRBD1	TGTGCCAGCAGTTTTGGGACAGGGGTCGGAAACACCATATATTTT	CASSFGTGVGNTIYF
TRBJ2-1	once	TRBV29-1	NA	TGCAGCTCAACCGGGACTGATCTACTCTTC	CSSTGTDLLF
TRBJ1-1	NA	TRBV7-2	TRBD1	TGTGCCAGCAGCTTTGACAGGGGGAACACTGAAGCTTTCTTT	CASSFDRGNTEAFF
TRBJ1-2	NA	TRBV11-3	TRBD1	TGTGCCAGCAGCCCGGACAGGGGACGGGGCTACACCTTC	CASSPDRGRGYTF
TRBJ2-3	NA	TRBV15	NA	TGTGCCACCAGCTCGACCAGGGGCGGGGTGGCAGATACGCAGTATTTT	CATSSTRGGVADTQYF
TRBJ1-1	once	TRBV7-9	NA	TGTGCCAGCAGCCCCAACATGATTGAAGCTTTCTTT	CASSPNMIEAFF
TRBJ1-1	once	TRBV19	NA	TGTGCCAGTAGTATAGACAGGGAGCTGAACACTGAAGCTTTCTTT	CASSIDRELNTEAFF
TRBJ1-4	once	TRBV4-1	NA	TGCGCCAGCAGCCAAGTAGCAAGTGGGGGTTGGTCTCCGAATAATGAAAAACTGTTTTTT	CASSQVASGGWSPNNEKLFF
TRBJ2-1	NA	TRBV2	NA	TGTGCGGGCAGCCCCTCGACAGCCTACAATGAGCAGTTCTTC	CAGSPSTAYNEQFF
TRBJ2-7	NA	TRBV20-1	NA	TGCAGTGCTTCGGAATACGAGCAGTACTTC	CSASEYEQYF
TRBJ1-2	NA	TRBV5-5	TRBD1	TGTGCCAGCAGCTCATCGTCCCGGGACAGGGTTGGTGGCTACACCTTC	CASSSSSRDRVGGYTF
TRBJ2-7	NA	TRBV7-9	NA	TGTGCCAGCAGCTTAGATGGCAGGACCCTCTACGAGCAGTACTTC	CASSLDGRTLYEQYF
TRBJ1-3	NA	TRBV4-2	NA	TGTGCCAGCAGGCTGGCCGGTGGAAACACCATATATTTT	CASRLAGGNTIYF
TRBJ2-5	NA	TRBV9	TRBD2	TGTGCCAGCAGCGTAAACTCCGGGACTAGCGGATCATGGGAGACCCAGTACTTC	CASSVNSGTSGSWETQYF
TRBJ2-3	NA	TRBV6-5	TRBD1	TGTGCCAGTACCGGGACAGGGGAAGATACGCAGTATTTT	CASTGTGEDTQYF
TRBJ2-7	once	TRBV6-1	NA	TGTGCCAGCAGGCGTCAAGACCCGGGCCACGAGCAGTACTTC	CASRRQDPGHEQYF
TRBJ2-2	NA	TRBV4-3	NA	TGCGCCAGCAGCCAAGAGGTCTCTTGGTTAGTCGGGGAGCTGTTTTTT	CASSQEVSWLVGELFF
TRBJ2-3	NA	TRBV28	TRBD1	TGTGCCAGCAGTTTAGTTACAGGGGGCAGGAGCGATACGCAGTATTTT	CASSLVTGGRSDTQYF
TRBJ2-3	NA	TRBV21-1	NA	TGTGCCAGCAGCAAAGTTCGGGCGGGAGTGGTAGATACGCAGTATTTT	CASSKVRAGVVDTQYF
TRBJ1-2	NA	TRBV7-2	NA	TGTGCCAGCAGGAACCGACATGGCTACACCTTC	CASRNRHGYTF
TRBJ1-4	NA	TRBV5-1	NA	TGCGCCAGCAGCTCGGGGGTTTCGACAGGAGCTAATGAAAAACTGTTTTTT	CASSSGVSTGANEKLFF
TRBJ1-2	NA	TRBV29-1	NA	TGCAGCGGACACGTAAGCTATGGCTACACCTTC	CSGHVSYGYTF
TRBJ2-7	NA	TRBV5-8	NA	TGTGCCAGCAGACCAACCTACGAGCAGTACTTC	CASRPTYEQYF
TRBJ2-7	NA	TRBV10-3	NA	TGTGCCATCAGTGAAGGGGACTCCTACGAGCAGTACTTC	CAISEGDSYEQYF
TRBJ2-5	NA	TRBV10-1	TRBD2	TGCGCCAGCAGTGAGTCGACGGCTAGCGGGACGACCCAAGAGACCCAGTACTTC	CASSESTASGTTQETQYF
TRBJ1-1	NA	TRBV10-3	NA	TGTGCCATCTCCTCTCTCGGGGGGGTCGGTGAAGCTTTCTTT	CAISSLGGVGEAFF
TRBJ2-7	NA	TRBV28	TRBD2	TGTGCCAGCAGTCCACCGGGACTAGGGTCCCTCCTGGAGCAGTACTTC	CASSPPGLGSLLEQYF
TRBJ2-1	NA	TRBV2	TRBD1	TGTGCCAGCAGTGAAGCCGGGACAGAGGCTTACAATGAGCAGTTCTTC	CASSEAGTEAYNEQFF
TRBJ1-4	NA	TRBV19	NA	TGTGCCAGTAGTAAGCCCGCGATCCTGGGAAATGAAAAACTGTTTTTT	CASSKPAILGNEKLFF
TRBJ1-1	once	TRBV9	NA	TGTGCCAGCAAACCGCCGGAGCATCCGAACACTGAAGCTTTCTTT	CASKPPEHPNTEAFF
TRBJ1-2	NA	TRBV30	TRBD1	TGTGCCTGGAGCTATCAGGGGGATGGCTACACCTTC	CAWSYQGDGYTF
TRBJ2-7	NA	TRBV28	TRBD2	TGTGCCAGCCGCCCCGGGGGAGGGTCCTACGAGCAGTACTTC	CASRPGGGSYEQYF
TRBJ2-7	NA	TRBV19	TRBD1	TGTGCCAGTAGTAGACTACAGGGGGGCTACGAGCAGTACTTC	CASSRLQGGYEQYF
TRBJ1-5	NA	TRBV12-2	NA	TGTGCAAGTCGCTCCCCCTCCGGGCCCGAAATTCAGCCCCAGCATTTT	CASRSPSGPEIQPQHF
TRBJ2-1	NA	TRBV28	TRBD1	TGTGCCAGCAGTTCCACCGGACAGGGTAATAGGGCCCAGTTCTTC	CASSSTGQGNRAQFF